Listed below are T cell receptor beta chains from one sample, sequenced in a study of blood T cells in healthy people across ages. TCRdb used MiXCR to reprocess the 5' RACE reads, holding one entry per CDR3 protein. The sample contains 1,800,000 or so distinct CDR3 sequences, approximately 40% of which appear only once. Sample: blood. The receptor source for this set is a human donor in good health. Both conserved end residues are part of each CDR3. A D gene is named only where the DNA matches it firmly. Not all rows give a size; the values are once, few, many and, for expanded clones, a class.

TGTGCCAGCAGCCTACTGGGACAGGGCTTAAACATTCAGTACTTC,CASSLLGQGLNIQYF,TRBD1,TRBJ2-4,TRBV5-6,.
TGTGCCAGCAGCCAAGAACGGGACAGGAGTGAATTCAACTATGGCTACACCTTC,CASSQERDRSEFNYGYTF,TRBD1,TRBJ1-2,TRBV3-1,few
TGTGCCAGCAGTCCCGAAATGGACGGGTTTTCCTACAATGAGCAGTTCTTC,CASSPEMDGFSYNEQFF,.,TRBJ2-1,TRBV6-2/TRBV6-3,.
TGTGCCAGCAGCCCAGAGGGAGGCAGGGGGCATTCACCCCTCCACTTT,CASSPEGGRGHSPLHF,TRBD1,TRBJ1-6,TRBV7-9,.
TGCGCCAGCAGCCAAGGGCAGGGGATGGAGACCCAGTACTTC,CASSQGQGMETQYF,.,TRBJ2-5,TRBV4-1,.
TGTGCCAGCAGCTCTTTAGGGCCCCCGAACACTGAAGCTTTCTTT,CASSSLGPPNTEAFF,.,TRBJ1-1,TRBV6-5,.
TGCAGCGTTGGGGTTTCGACCGTCAATGAGCAGTTCTTC,CSVGVSTVNEQFF,.,TRBJ2-1,TRBV29-1,many
TGCGCCAGCAGCTTGGTGCGGGACTCCTACAATGAGCAGTTCTTC,CASSLVRDSYNEQFF,.,TRBJ2-1,TRBV5-1,.
TGTGCCACAGGACCGGGACCCTCGTCGGGAAACACCATATATTTT,CATGPGPSSGNTIYF,.,TRBJ1-3,TRBV6-2/TRBV6-3,.
TGCAGCGCTAGTCCGGGGGGGCATGATACGCAGTATTTT,CSASPGGHDTQYF,TRBD2,TRBJ2-3,TRBV20-1,.
TGTGCCAGTAGTATTCGGCGGACTAACAACTATGGCTACACCTTC,CASSIRRTNNYGYTF,.,TRBJ1-2,TRBV19,.
TGCAGCGTTGATGAGGGGATGGTCAATGAGCAGTTCTTC,CSVDEGMVNEQFF,.,TRBJ2-1,TRBV29-1,many
TGTGCCAGCAGTTGGACAGGGGTGGGTGGCTACACCTTC,CASSWTGVGGYTF,TRBD1,TRBJ1-2,TRBV12-3/TRBV12-4,.
TGCGCCAGCAGCCAAATAGCAAGCGGGGTGACACGAGAGACCCAGTACTTC,CASSQIASGVTRETQYF,TRBD2,TRBJ2-5,TRBV4-1,.